Listed here are 12 T cell receptor beta chains from one sample, sequenced in a study of blood T cell repertoires in COVID-19. TCRdb's table, derived via immunoSEQ multiplex PCR, lists solely in-frame clones and lacks some. The repertoire consists of around 160,000 clones, with 80% to 90% occurring once and the leading ten covering 35% to 40%. Specimen: peripheral blood. The receptor source for this set is a human donor in a cohort sampled during active COVID-19.

The chain joins TRBV27 to TRBJ2-5, with TRBD2 matching 11 bases. The CDR3 has 15 residues. J gave up 4 bases and V 5 bases, and 6 bases lay outside the gene matches. Germline V gives CDR1 MNHEY, CDR2 SMNVEV (reference sequence). In DNA form, the CDR3 reads TGTGCCAGCAGTCTCAGACTAGCGGGGCGAGAGACCCAGTACTTC. Translating gives CASSLRLAGRETQYF.

The chain links TRBV5-1 to TRBJ1-1, with TRBD1 identical over 8 bases. Germline assignment: CDR1 SGHRS and CDR2 YFSETQ. The CDR3 is 15 residues long. J gave up 1 base and V 3 bases, and 5 bases lay outside the gene matches. CDR3 bases: TGCGCCAGCAGCTCTACGACAGGGGCGAACACTGAAGCTTTCTTT. Translated, it gives CASSSTTGANTEAFF.

V is TRBV6-5 and J is TRBJ2-3; a weak D match, TRBD2 (7 bases). CDR1 MNHEY and CDR2 SVGAGI come from the germline V gene. Trimming removed 2 bases from V and 3 bases from J, with 12 bases in between. This CDR3 comprises 15 residues. For the CDR3, the DNA is TGTGCCAGCAGTTACGGGGGGGCAGGAACAGATACGCAGTATTTT. Amino acids: CASSYGGAGTDTQYF.

The V call is TRBV10-1, the J call TRBJ1-1, with TRBD1 matching over 8 bases. The CDR3 has 13 amino acids. Germline CDR1 and CDR2: WNHNN and SYGVQD (reference sequence). V was clipped by 4 bases and J by 5 bases; unmatched bases: 3. CDR3 DNA sequence: TGCGCCAGCAGTGTTGGGACAGGAACTGAAGCTTTCTTT. This codes for CASSVGTGTEAFF.

About this clone: Different DNA sequences within this sample yield the same CDR3. The chain combines TRBV5-6 with TRBJ1-2; possibly TRBD1 for D (5 bases). CDR3 length: 12 amino acids. Germline V gene sequence: CDR1 SGHDT, CDR2 YYEEEE. V shed 2 bases and J shed 8 bases, with 10 bases lying between them. The CDR3 DNA reads TGTGCCAGCAGCTTAGGGGCCTTGGGCTACACCTTC. As protein: CASSLGALGYTF.

This clone was detected only a few times. This chain joins TRBV7-9 and TRBJ1-4; D ambiguous. There are 11 residues in the CDR3. The V end was cut by 5 bases, the J end by 8 bases, with 6 bases between. Germline lookup yields CDR1 SEHNR and CDR2 FQNEAQ (reference sequence). The CDR3 here is CASSPTEKLFF. The CDR3 DNA reads TGTGCCAGCAGCCCAACAGAAAAACTGTTTTTT.

This clone was picked up one time. This rearrangement joins TRBV6-1 to TRBJ2-7, with a tentative D call TRBD2 (6 bases). The CDR3 extends over 15 amino acids. The V gene's germline CDR1 is MNHNS and CDR2 SASEGT. Trimming cost V 2 bases and J 3 bases, with 14 bases left between them. The CDR3 nucleotides read TGTGCCAGCAGTGAAACCGGGACTCTACTCTACGAGCAGTACTTC. It specifies CASSETGTLLYEQYF.

The genes are TRBV5-1 and TRBJ2-2; 11 nucleotides align to TRBD2. This CDR3 is 17 amino acids long. Trimming cost V 6 bases and J 2 bases; bases outside gene matches: 9. In germline, CDR1 is SGHRS, CDR2 YFSETQ. CDR3 protein: CASTPSSGGTNTGELFF. The CDR3 DNA reads TGCGCCAGCACCCCTTCTAGCGGGGGGACCAACACCGGGGAGCTGTTTTTT.

The chain has TRBV7-9 and TRBJ1-3; no clear D. There are 16 residues in the CDR3. V lost 5 bases and J lost 0, with 14 bases in between. Germline CDR1 SEHNR, CDR2 FQNEAQ (reference sequence). As DNA, the CDR3 is TGTGCCAGCAGCCCTGGCACTTGGAGCTCTGGAAACACCATATATTTT. Its translation is CASSPGTWSSGNTIYF.

V usage is TRBV5-6 and J usage is TRBJ1-4; 7 bases align to TRBD1. Germline V gene sequence: CDR1 SGHDT, CDR2 YYEEEE. The V gene end was trimmed by 0 bases and the J gene end by 8 bases; junction bases not matched to a gene: 4. The CDR3 totals 14 residues. As DNA, the CDR3 is TGTGCCAGCAGCTTGGGACAGGGCCAGGAAAAACTGTTTTTT. Translation gives CASSLGQGQEKLFF.

This clone was counted many times. The chain joins TRBV5-1 to TRBJ2-3; perhaps TRBD2 as D (5 bases). V dropped 4 bases and J dropped 2 bases, with 8 bases sitting between them. The CDR3 has 13 residues. The germline V gene encodes CDR1 SGHRS and CDR2 YFSETQ. CDR3 DNA sequence: TGCGCCAGCAGCACCGGGGACACAGATACGCAGTATTTT. This gives the protein CASSTGDTDTQYF. The entire variable domain, with the rest obtained from reference TRBV5-1 and TRBJ2-3, is as follows: KAGVTQTPRYLIKTRGQQVTLSCSPISGHRSVSWYQQTPGQGLQFLFEYFSETQRNKGNFPGRFSGRQFSNSRSEMNVSTLELGDSALYLCASSTGDTDTQYFGPGTRLTVL.

The rearrangement joins TRBV14 to TRBJ1-2; 11 bases map to TRBD1. The CDR3 runs to 18 residues. CDR1 SGHDN and CDR2 FVKESK come from the germline V gene. V dropped 0 bases and J dropped 5; count of bases not matched to a gene: 11. The CDR3 DNA is TGTGCCAGCAGCCAAGATCTGGACAGGGGGCGCGGAGAATATGGCTACACCTTC. The encoded protein is CASSQDLDRGRGEYGYTF.